This TCR beta chain emerged from a study of blood T cells in healthy people across ages. Across the whole study: Template switching recovered approximately one barcoded beta molecule for every two T cells. Study-wide results and limits: PBMCs were not sorted, which prevented a conclusive comparison of naive versus antigen-experienced cells.

In the case of this clonotype: Its specificity is unknown.

Alongside a J-beta primer mix, a sample-barcoded 5' primer served in a second PCR lasting about 7 to 12 cycles. TCRdb passed the 5' RACE reads through MiXCR, listing each CDR3 protein once. Among 800,000 or so distinct CDR3 sequences listed, 25% were seen once. The CDR3 length is 15 residues. Germline V gene sequence: CDR1 SGHRS, CDR2 YFSETQ. This sample was also put to use in a study of T cells of mothers and their children. This second report adds: Thymic selection molds TCR recombination output in a comparable way in related and unrelated pairs.

The receptor's source is a boy aged 10-17 years in good health. Sequencing used blood. V usage is TRBV5-1 and J usage is TRBJ2-7; no reliable D call. The J call may be in error: the DNA end matches TRBJ2-1 better. The DNA for the CDR3 is TGCGCCAGCAGCTTGTTCGCAGGAGCCAACAATGAGCAGTTCTTC. Protein sequence: CASSLFAGANNEQFF.